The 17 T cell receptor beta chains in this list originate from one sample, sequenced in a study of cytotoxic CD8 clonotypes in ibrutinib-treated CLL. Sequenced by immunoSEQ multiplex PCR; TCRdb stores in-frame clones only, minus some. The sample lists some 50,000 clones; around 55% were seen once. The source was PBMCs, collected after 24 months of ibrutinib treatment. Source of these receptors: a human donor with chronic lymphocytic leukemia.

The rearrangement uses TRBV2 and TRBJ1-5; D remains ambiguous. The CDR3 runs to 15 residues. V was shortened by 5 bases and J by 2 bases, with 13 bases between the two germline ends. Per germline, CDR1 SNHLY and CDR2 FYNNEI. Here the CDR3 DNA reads TGTGCCAGCAGTCTGGAGGGCGGGGGCAATCAGCCCCAGCATTTT. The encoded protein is CASSLEGGGNQPQHF.

The CDR3 protein is CASSLGGGGTGELFF. The CDR3 DNA sequence: TGTGCCAGCAGCTTAGGCGGGGGGGGAACCGGGGAGCTGTTTTTT. The V call is TRBV7-8, the J call TRBJ2-2; TRBD2 agrees at 9 bases. Germline V gives CDR1 SGHVS, CDR2 FQNEAQ. The CDR3 is made up of 15 amino acids. The J segment lost 5 bases and the V segment lost 1 base, leaving 2 bases of the junction unmatched.

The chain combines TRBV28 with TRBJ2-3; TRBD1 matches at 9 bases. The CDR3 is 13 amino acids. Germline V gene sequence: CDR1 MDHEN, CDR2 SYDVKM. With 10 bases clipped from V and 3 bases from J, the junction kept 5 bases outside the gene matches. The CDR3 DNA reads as TGTGCCACGCGGGACAGGGATACAGATACGCAGTATTTT. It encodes CATRDRDTDTQYF.

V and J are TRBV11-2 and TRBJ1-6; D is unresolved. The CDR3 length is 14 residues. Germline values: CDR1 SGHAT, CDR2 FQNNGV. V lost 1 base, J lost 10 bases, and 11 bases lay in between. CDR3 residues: CASSLVGRESPLHF. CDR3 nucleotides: TGTGCCAGCAGCTTAGTCGGGCGAGAATCACCCCTCCACTTT.

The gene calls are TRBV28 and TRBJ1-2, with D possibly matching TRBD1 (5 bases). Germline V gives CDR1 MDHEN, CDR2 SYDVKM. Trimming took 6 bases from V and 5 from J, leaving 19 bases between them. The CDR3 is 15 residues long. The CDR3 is CASSPLPGLKYGYTF. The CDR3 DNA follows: TGTGCCAGCAGCCCTCTCCCGGGGCTTAAATATGGCTACACCTTC.

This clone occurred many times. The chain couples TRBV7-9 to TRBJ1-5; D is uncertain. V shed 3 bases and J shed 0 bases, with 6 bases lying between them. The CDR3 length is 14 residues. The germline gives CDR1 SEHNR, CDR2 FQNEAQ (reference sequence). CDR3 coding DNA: TGTGCCAGCAGCTTCGACGGTAGCAATCAGCCCCAGCATTTT. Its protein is CASSFDGSNQPQHF. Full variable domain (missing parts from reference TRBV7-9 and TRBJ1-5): DTGVSQNPRHKITKRGQNVTFRCDPISEHNRLYWYRQTLGQGPEFLTYFQNEAQLEKSRLLSDRFSAERPKGSFSTLEIQRTEQGDSAMYLCASSFDGSNQPQHFGDGTRLSIL.

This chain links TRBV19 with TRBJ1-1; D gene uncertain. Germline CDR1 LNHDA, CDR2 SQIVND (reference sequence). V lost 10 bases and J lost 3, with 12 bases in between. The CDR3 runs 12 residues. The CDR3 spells CATRKGDTEAFF. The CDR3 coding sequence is TGTGCCACCAGAAAGGGAGACACTGAAGCTTTCTTT.

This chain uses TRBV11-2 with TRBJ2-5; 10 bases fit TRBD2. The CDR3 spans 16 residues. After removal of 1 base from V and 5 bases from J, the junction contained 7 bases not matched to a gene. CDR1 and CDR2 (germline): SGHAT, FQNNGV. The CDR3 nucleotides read TGTGCCAGCAGCTTAGTGGCTAGCGGGGGACTGGAGACCCAGTACTTC. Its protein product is CASSLVASGGLETQYF.

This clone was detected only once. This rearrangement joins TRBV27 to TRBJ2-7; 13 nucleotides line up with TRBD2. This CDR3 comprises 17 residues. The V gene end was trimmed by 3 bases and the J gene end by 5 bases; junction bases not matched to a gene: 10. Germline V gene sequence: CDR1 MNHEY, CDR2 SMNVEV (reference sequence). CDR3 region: CASSFLRPGLAGDEQYF. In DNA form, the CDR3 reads TGTGCCAGCAGTTTTCTCCGACCTGGACTAGCGGGAGACGAGCAGTACTTC.

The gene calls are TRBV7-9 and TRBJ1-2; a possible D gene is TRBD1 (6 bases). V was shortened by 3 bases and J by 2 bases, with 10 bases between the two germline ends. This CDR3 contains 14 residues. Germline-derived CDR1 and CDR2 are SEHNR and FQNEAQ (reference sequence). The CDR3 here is CASSLDSVNYGYTF. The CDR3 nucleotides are TGTGCCAGCAGCTTGGACAGTGTAAACTATGGCTACACCTTC.

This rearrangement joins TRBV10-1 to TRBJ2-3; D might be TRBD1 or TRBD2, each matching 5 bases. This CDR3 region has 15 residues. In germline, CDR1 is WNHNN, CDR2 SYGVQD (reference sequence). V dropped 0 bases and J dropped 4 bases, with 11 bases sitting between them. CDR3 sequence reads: CASSESWDVADTQYF. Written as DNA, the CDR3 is TGCGCCAGCAGTGAGTCCTGGGACGTCGCAGATACGCAGTATTTT.

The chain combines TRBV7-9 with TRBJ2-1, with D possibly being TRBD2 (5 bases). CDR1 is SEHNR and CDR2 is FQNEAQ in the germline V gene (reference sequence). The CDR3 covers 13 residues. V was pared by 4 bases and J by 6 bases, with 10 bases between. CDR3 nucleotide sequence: TGTGCCAGCAGCTCCTGGACTGGCAATGAGCAGTTCTTC. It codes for CASSSWTGNEQFF.

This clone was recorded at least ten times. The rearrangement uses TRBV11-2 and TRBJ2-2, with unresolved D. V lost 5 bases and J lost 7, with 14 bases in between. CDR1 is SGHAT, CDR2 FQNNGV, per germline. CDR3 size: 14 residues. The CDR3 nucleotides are TGTGCCAGCAGCCAAGCGCGAGAGGTCGGGGAGCTGTTTTTT. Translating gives CASSQAREVGELFF.

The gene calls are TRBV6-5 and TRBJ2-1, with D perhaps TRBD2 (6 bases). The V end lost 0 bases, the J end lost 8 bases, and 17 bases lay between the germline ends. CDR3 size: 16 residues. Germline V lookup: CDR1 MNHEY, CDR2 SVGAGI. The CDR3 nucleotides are TGTGCCAGCAGTTACTCGCGGTTGATAGCGGTAGATGAGCAGTTCTTC. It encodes CASSYSRLIAVDEQFF.

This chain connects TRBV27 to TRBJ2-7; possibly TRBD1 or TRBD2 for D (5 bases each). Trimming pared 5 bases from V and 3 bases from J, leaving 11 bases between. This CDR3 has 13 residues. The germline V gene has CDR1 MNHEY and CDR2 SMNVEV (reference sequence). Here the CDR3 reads CASSRGALYEQYF. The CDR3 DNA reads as TGTGCCAGCAGTCGAGGGGCGCTCTACGAGCAGTACTTC.

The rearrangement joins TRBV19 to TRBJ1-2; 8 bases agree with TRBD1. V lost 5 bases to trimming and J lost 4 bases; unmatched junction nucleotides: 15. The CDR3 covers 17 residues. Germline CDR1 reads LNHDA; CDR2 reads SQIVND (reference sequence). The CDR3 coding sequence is TGTGCCAGTAGTCGGCTGGCAGGGGGCCCGGGCCCCTATGGCTACACCTTC. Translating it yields CASSRLAGGPGPYGYTF.

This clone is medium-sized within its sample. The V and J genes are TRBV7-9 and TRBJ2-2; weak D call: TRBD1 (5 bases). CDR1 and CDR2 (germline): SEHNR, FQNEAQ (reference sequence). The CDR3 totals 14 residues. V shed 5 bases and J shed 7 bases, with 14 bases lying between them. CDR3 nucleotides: TGTGCCAGCAGCGAGAGACAGTTCCTCGGGGAGCTGTTTTTT. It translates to CASSERQFLGELFF.